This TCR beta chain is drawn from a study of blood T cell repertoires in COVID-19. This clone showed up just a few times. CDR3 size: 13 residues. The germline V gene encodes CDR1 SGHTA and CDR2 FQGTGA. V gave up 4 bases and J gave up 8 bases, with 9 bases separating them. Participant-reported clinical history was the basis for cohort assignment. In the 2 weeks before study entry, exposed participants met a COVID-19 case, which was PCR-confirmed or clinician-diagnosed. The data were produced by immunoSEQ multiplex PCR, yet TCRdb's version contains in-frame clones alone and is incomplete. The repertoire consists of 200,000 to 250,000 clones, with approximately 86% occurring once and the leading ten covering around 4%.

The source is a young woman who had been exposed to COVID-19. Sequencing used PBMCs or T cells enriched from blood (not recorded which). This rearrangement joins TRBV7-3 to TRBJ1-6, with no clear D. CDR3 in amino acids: CASSSRWYSPLHF. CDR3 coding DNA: TGTGCCAGCAGCTCCCGGTGGTATTCACCCCTCCACTTT.